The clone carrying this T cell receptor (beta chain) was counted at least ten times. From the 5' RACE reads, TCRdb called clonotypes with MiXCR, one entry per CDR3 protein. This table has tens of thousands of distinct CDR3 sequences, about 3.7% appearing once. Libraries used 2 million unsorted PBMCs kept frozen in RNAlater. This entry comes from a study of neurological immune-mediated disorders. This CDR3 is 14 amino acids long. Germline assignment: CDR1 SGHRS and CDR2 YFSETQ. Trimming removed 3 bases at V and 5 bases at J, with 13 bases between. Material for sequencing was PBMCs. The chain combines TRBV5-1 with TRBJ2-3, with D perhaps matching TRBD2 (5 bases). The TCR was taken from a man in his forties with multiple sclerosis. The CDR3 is CASSSLDGKDTQYF. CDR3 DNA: TGCGCCAGCAGCTCCTTGGACGGGAAAGATACGCAGTATTTT.